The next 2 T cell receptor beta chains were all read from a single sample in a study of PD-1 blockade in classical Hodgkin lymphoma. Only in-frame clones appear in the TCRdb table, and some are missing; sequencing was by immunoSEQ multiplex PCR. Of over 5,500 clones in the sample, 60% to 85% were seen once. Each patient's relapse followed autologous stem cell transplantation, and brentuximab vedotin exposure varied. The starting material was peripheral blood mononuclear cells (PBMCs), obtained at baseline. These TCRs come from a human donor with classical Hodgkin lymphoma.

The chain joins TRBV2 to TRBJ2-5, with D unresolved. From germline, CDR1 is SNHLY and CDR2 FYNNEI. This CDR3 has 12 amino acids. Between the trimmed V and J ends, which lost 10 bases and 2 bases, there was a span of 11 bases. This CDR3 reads CATSGQQETQYF. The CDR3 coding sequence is TGTGCCACCTCCGGGCAGCAAGAGACCCAGTACTTC.

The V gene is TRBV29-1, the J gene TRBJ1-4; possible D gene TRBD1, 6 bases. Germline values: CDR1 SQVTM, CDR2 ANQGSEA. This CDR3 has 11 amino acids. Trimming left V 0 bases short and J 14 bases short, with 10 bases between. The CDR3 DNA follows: TGCAGCGTTGAAGACGGGGACAAGCTGTTTTTT. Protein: CSVEDGDKLFF.